These 7 T cell receptor beta chains were sequenced from one sample in a study of T cells after yellow fever vaccination. TCRdb reanalysed the 5' RACE reads using MiXCR and keeps one entry per CDR3 protein. The profile shows 300,000 to 400,000 distinct CDR3 sequences, around 13% of them singletons. This material consisted of CD4+ T cells sorted from PBMCs, taken 15 days after the yellow fever booster vaccination. The receptor source for this set is a man younger than 35 who received the YFV17D yellow fever vaccine.

This clonotype was seen repeatedly, ten times or more. The rearrangement links TRBV7-9 to TRBJ1-1; 8 positions match TRBD1. The ends lost 4 bases at V and 5 bases at J; junction bases unmatched: 6. The germline V gene has CDR1 SEHNR and CDR2 FQNEAQ (reference sequence). This CDR3 contains 14 residues. CDR3 sequence (DNA): TGTGCCAGCAGCTGGGGACAGGCGAATACTGAAGCTTTCTTT. As protein: CASSWGQANTEAFF.

The gene calls are TRBV19 and TRBJ2-3; D remains ambiguous. The CDR3 consists of 12 residues. The germline V and J ends were trimmed by 3 bases and 8 bases, with 9 bases remaining between them. Germline V CDR1 and CDR2: LNHDA, SQIVND (reference sequence). CDR3 protein: CASSMGPATQYF. The CDR3 DNA follows: TGTGCCAGTAGTATGGGCCCCGCTACGCAGTATTTT.

This clonotype was counted a few times. The chain employs TRBV15 and TRBJ2-2; TRBD1 aligns across 7 bases. Germline loops: CDR1 LNHNV, CDR2 YYDKDF (reference sequence). The CDR3 totals 17 residues. V gave up 0 bases and J gave up 4 bases; unmatched junction bases: 8. CDR3 coding DNA: TGTGCCACCAGCAGAGATACCGGGACAGTAGTCACCGGGGAGCTGTTTTTT. Amino acid sequence: CATSRDTGTVVTGELFF.

The rearrangement uses TRBV3-1 and TRBJ1-5; D possibly corresponds to TRBD1 (5 bases). Trimming removed 3 bases at V and 7 bases at J, with 13 bases between. From germline, CDR1 is LGHDT and CDR2 YNNKEL (reference sequence). This CDR3 has 14 amino acids. CDR3 sequence: CASSQRGSGQPQHF. The CDR3 nucleotides read TGTGCCAGCAGCCAGCGGGGCTCCGGGCAGCCCCAGCATTTT.

This sequence joins TRBV28 and TRBJ2-2, with no clear D. The V end was cut by 3 bases, the J end by 3 bases, with 14 bases between. Per the germline V gene, CDR1 is MDHEN and CDR2 is SYDVKM. This CDR3 has 16 amino acids. CDR3 nucleotide sequence: TGTGCCAGCAGTTTCTTTGGGTCTACGTACACCGGGGAGCTGTTTTTT. Translation: CASSFFGSTYTGELFF.

V gene TRBV6-5 combines with J gene TRBJ1-2; tentative D call: TRBD1 (6 bases). V lost 4 bases to trimming and J lost 4 bases, with 16 bases between them. Germline CDR1 reads MNHEY; CDR2 reads SVGAGI. This CDR3 has 15 amino acids. CDR3 sequence (DNA): TGTGCCAGCAGTTTGGGGGGCGCACAATCCTATGGCTACACCTTC. Its protein is CASSLGGAQSYGYTF.

This clonotype was counted at least ten times. The genes are TRBV7-2 and TRBJ2-5, with no clear D. There are 13 residues in the CDR3. The V and J ends lost 3 bases and 4 bases respectively, with 9 bases between them. CDR1 is SGHTA and CDR2 is FQGNSA in the germline V gene. The CDR3 loop is CASSFSGGETQYF. The CDR3 DNA reads as TGTGCCAGCAGCTTTTCGGGTGGAGAGACCCAGTACTTC.